This note documents a single T cell receptor (beta chain) sequence. This specimen belongs to a study of T-cell reconstitution after alpha-beta-depleted transplantation in children. Germline V gene lookup returns CDR1 SGHVS and CDR2 FNYEAQ. Trimming removed 5 bases from V and 1 base from J, with 17 bases in between. The CDR3 sequence is 16 residues long. Molecular barcoding with unique molecular identifiers was used for the TCRbeta library. TCRdb redid the calling of the PCR reads with MiXCR, one entry per CDR3 protein. The sample yields about 1,000,000 distinct CDR3 sequences, under 30% seen once. The sample was PBMCs, mostly from graft donor cells, taken 360 days after TCRalphabeta/CD19-depleted stem cell transplant. The chain has TRBV7-6 and TRBJ1-1; possibly TRBD1 for D (6 bases). The source is a boy under two years old who had a stem cell transplant for SCID, so the T cells may come from the graft donor. The CDR3 sequence: CASSPQRGDPNTEAFF. CDR3 sequence (DNA): TGTGCCAGCAGCCCCCAGAGGGGGGACCCGAACACTGAAGCTTTCTTT.